This TCR beta chain was identified during a study of CD8+CD57+ T cells in acquired aplastic anemia. Across the whole study: Average DNA yield from sorted CD4+ and CD8+ cells was around 3.2 ug. Regarding the study as a whole: Patients and controls were found to share twenty-nine CD8+ CDR3 sequences.

Genomic DNA, serving as template, underwent TCR beta VDJ and CDR3 profiling. One entry per CDR3 protein results from TCRdb running MiXCR on the reads. Of roughly 190,000 distinct CDR3 sequences listed, under 55% are singletons. The table lists this clonotype with many counts. The target antigen is unknown. For sequencing, patients were chosen who had shown expansion of CD8+CD57+ cells by flow cytometry. The CDR3 has 15 residues. The ends were cut back, 6 bases at V and 1 base at J, with 12 bases in the middle. CDR1 and CDR2 from the germline V gene are LNHDA and SQIVND (reference sequence). This TCR derives from a human donor with aplastic anemia. The chain has TRBV19 and TRBJ1-4; D is unclear. Sequences were obtained from sorted CD4+, CD8+, or CD8+CD57+ T cells (not recorded which) from PBMCs. The DNA for the CDR3 is TGTGCCAGTAGGCGCCCGGGAGGAACTAATGAAAAACTGTTTTTT. The encoded protein is CASRRPGGTNEKLFF.